The 30 T cell receptor beta chains below were found in one sample sequenced in a study of cytomegalovirus exposure and HLA in healthy donors (dated by TCRdb to about 2017). The method behind the library was the immunoSEQ multiplex PCR assay. For the multiplex PCR, a mixture combining 60 forward primers for TCR Vbeta segments and 13 reverse primers for TCR Jbeta segments was used. This immuneACCESS table, as held by TCRdb, lists in-frame sequences with V and J called but not all clones. Of the missing ones, under half trace to an unresolved V gene in checked studies; the others have no known cause. The sample yields some 110,000 clones; approximately 70% were counted once. The ten largest clones add up to about 0.92% of the sample. The source material was PBMCs. These receptor sequences come from a woman aged 25 to 39 in good health and CMV-seronegative.

This clone has a single count. The chain links TRBV7-2 to TRBJ2-3, with 9 positions matching TRBD2. The trim removed 6 bases at V and 4 bases at J, leaving 8 bases unmatched. CDR1 and CDR2 from the germline V gene are SGHTA and FQGNSA. CDR3 length equals 15 residues. The CDR3 spells CASSPASGVADTQYF. CDR3 in DNA: TGTGCCAGCAGTCCCGCTAGCGGGGTCGCAGATACGCAGTATTTT.

CDR3 region: CASSSSTVTTGTGELFF. For the CDR3, the DNA is TGTGCCAGCAGTTCCTCGACGGTTACAACGGGAACTGGCGAGCTGTTTTTT. This chain links TRBV7-9 with TRBJ2-2; D might be TRBD2 (5 bases). This CDR3 is built from 17 residues. Germline lookup yields CDR1 SEHNR and CDR2 FQNEAQ (reference sequence). V lost 6 bases and J lost 11, with 28 bases in between.

J is TRBJ2-3 and V is TRBV9; tentative D call: TRBD1 (6 bases). The germline V gene encodes CDR1 SGDLS and CDR2 YYNGEE. The CDR3 consists of 15 residues. V was pared by 1 base and J by 4 bases, with 13 bases between. CDR3 residues: CASSVLGARADTQYF. The DNA of the CDR3 is TGTGCCAGCAGCGTACTGGGGGCCCGGGCAGATACGCAGTATTTT. Drawing the rest from reference TRBV9 and TRBJ2-3, the complete variable domain is DSGVTQTPKHLITATGQRVTLRCSPRSGDLSVYWYQQSLDQGLQFLIQYYNGEERAKGNILERFSAQQFPDLHSELNLSSLELGDSALYFCASSVLGARADTQYFGPGTRLTVL.

The table lists this clone with a count of one. The rearrangement uses TRBV7-3 and TRBJ2-3; a possible D gene is TRBD2 (5 bases). CDR1 and CDR2 from the germline V gene are SGHTA and FQGTGA. The CDR3 sequence is 12 residues long. V lost 4 bases and J 4 bases, leaving 6 bases between the germline ends. This chain's CDR3 is CASSSGADTQYF. CDR3 sequence (DNA): TGTGCCAGCAGCTCCGGGGCAGATACGCAGTATTTT.

The V and J genes are TRBV11-3 and TRBJ1-1, with 7 bases aligning to TRBD1. The CDR3 is 14 amino acids. The V segment lost 4 bases and the J segment 4 bases; nucleotides outside the gene matches: 6. Germline CDR1 SGHNT, CDR2 YENEEA. CDR3 amino acids: CASSSGQALTEAFF. DNA of the CDR3: TGTGCCAGCAGCTCCGGACAGGCGCTCACTGAAGCTTTCTTT. Full variable domain (remainder filled in from reference TRBV11-3 and TRBJ1-1): EAGVVQSPRYKIIEKKQPVAFWCNPISGHNTLYWYLQNLGQGPELLIRYENEEAVDDSQLPKDRFSAERLKGVDSTLKIQPAELGDSAVYLCASSSGQALTEAFFGQGTRLTVV.

This sequence joins TRBV6-5 and TRBJ2-2, with D tentatively TRBD1 (6 bases). Deletions cut 5 bases from V and 0 bases from J, with 10 bases between. Germline assignment: CDR1 MNHEY and CDR2 SVGAGI. This CDR3 has 15 amino acids. For the CDR3, the DNA is TGTGCCAGCAGTACCCGGACAGCGAACACCGGGGAGCTGTTTTTT. Amino acid sequence: CASSTRTANTGELFF.

This rearrangement joins TRBV30 to TRBJ2-7; 12 bases align to TRBD2. The CDR3 length is 14 residues. Looked up from germline, CDR1 is GTSNPN and CDR2 is SVGIG (reference sequence). The J segment lost 5 bases and the V segment lost 5 bases, leaving 7 bases of the junction unmatched. CDR3 region: CAWDTGLAGNEQYF. As DNA, the CDR3 is TGTGCCTGGGATACGGGACTAGCGGGCAACGAGCAGTACTTC.

CDR3 sequence: CASSSTAGGNSPLHF. CDR3 in DNA: TGCGCCAGCAGCTCAACGGCAGGGGGCAATTCACCCCTCCACTTT. This chain joins TRBV5-1 and TRBJ1-6, with 8 bases identical to TRBD1. The junction had 6 bases not matched to a gene; V was cut back by 3 bases and J by 7 bases. The germline V gene encodes CDR1 SGHRS and CDR2 YFSETQ. This CDR3 spans 15 amino acids.

The chain joins TRBV18 to TRBJ1-1, with 10 positions matching TRBD1. CDR3 length: 14 residues. The germline CDR1 and CDR2 sequences are KGHSH and LQKENI. The V gene end was trimmed by 5 bases and the J gene end by 4 bases; junction bases not matched to a gene: 4. Here the CDR3 DNA reads TGTGCCAGCTCAGGACAGGGGGGAAGCACTGAAGCTTTCTTT. This codes for CASSGQGGSTEAFF.

The chain uses TRBV29-1 and TRBJ2-3, with D tentatively TRBD2 (5 bases). The CDR3 runs to 12 residues. Trimming stripped 4 bases from V and 1 base from J, with 6 bases between. The germline gives CDR1 SQVTM, CDR2 ANQGSEA. The CDR3 loop reads CSVGRGTDTQYF. The CDR3 coding sequence is TGCAGCGTTGGGCGGGGCACAGATACGCAGTATTTT.

For the CDR3, the DNA is TGTGCCACCAGCAGAGCCCGACTAGCGGGAGTTTCAGATACGCAGTATTTT. It is translated as CATSRARLAGVSDTQYF. This sequence joins TRBV15 and TRBJ2-3; 12 nucleotides match TRBD2. The germline CDR1 and CDR2 sequences are LNHNV and YYDKDF (reference sequence). This CDR3 has 17 amino acids. V lost 1 base, J lost 4 bases, and 6 bases stayed unmatched.

This clone has just one count. This chain connects TRBV30 to TRBJ1-1; a weak D match, TRBD1 (5 bases). The CDR3 is 12 amino acids. With 5 bases removed from V and 10 bases from J, the gap between germline ends came to 17 bases. Germline loops: CDR1 GTSNPN, CDR2 SVGIG (reference sequence). The DNA of the CDR3 is TGTGCCTGGGAATCCGGGACTGTAAGAGCTTTCTTT. It yields the protein CAWESGTVRAFF.

The rearrangement links TRBV19 to TRBJ2-7; TRBD2 matches at 9 bases. V shed 3 bases, J shed 7 bases, and the junction held 7 bases outside the gene matches. The CDR3 totals 14 residues. The germline gives CDR1 LNHDA, CDR2 SQIVND (reference sequence). CDR3 amino acids: CASSMVIAGAEQYF. The CDR3 coding sequence is TGTGCCAGTAGTATGGTAATAGCGGGGGCAGAGCAGTACTTC.

This rearrangement joins TRBV7-6 to TRBJ2-1; D is unclear. The CDR3 covers 17 residues. V lost 5 bases to trimming and J lost 0 bases, with 17 bases between them. CDR1 is SGHVS and CDR2 is FNYEAQ in the germline V gene. The CDR3 DNA follows: TGTGCCAGCAGCCCCCGCCCGGCGAGGAGCTCCTACAATGAGCAGTTCTTC. This codes for CASSPRPARSSYNEQFF. The full variable domain, rest sourced from reference TRBV7-6 and TRBJ2-1, is GAGVSQSPRYKVTKRGQDVALRCDPISGHVSLYWYRQALGQGPEFLTYFNYEAQQDKSGLPNDRFSAERPEGSISTLTIQRTEQRDSAMYRCASSPRPARSSYNEQFFGPGTRLTVL.

The V gene is TRBV6-5, the J gene TRBJ1-2; 8 positions agree with TRBD1. V dropped 4 bases and J dropped 2; count of bases not matched to a gene: 6. Germline values: CDR1 MNHEY, CDR2 SVGAGI. The CDR3 length is 15 residues. The CDR3: CASSSTGARNYGYTF. The CDR3 nucleotides read TGTGCCAGCAGTTCGACAGGGGCCCGAAACTATGGCTACACCTTC.

This clone has just a few counts. The chain employs TRBV30 and TRBJ1-4; D gene ambiguous. The CDR3 is 12 residues long. V lost 5 bases to trimming and J lost 8 bases, with 12 bases between them. CDR1 and CDR2 (germline): GTSNPN, SVGIG (reference sequence). The CDR3 protein is CAWGRVGEKLFF. The CDR3, as DNA: TGTGCCTGGGGGAGGGTTGGGGAAAAACTGTTTTTT.

The gene calls are TRBV5-1 and TRBJ1-2; TRBD1 aligns across 9 bases. This CDR3 is built from 15 residues. V gave up 4 bases and J gave up 3 bases; unmatched junction bases: 7. The germline gives CDR1 SGHRS, CDR2 YFSETQ. CDR3 protein: CASSVSQGADYGYTF. Here the CDR3 DNA reads TGCGCCAGCAGCGTGTCACAGGGGGCTGACTATGGCTACACCTTC.

V is TRBV5-1 and J is TRBJ2-7; 8 positions match TRBD2. Trimming removed 0 bases from V and 7 bases from J; junction bases left unmatched: 15. The CDR3 loop spans 17 amino acids. Germline-derived CDR1 and CDR2 are SGHRS and YFSETQ. The CDR3: CASSLAGGAGDAGEQYF. The CDR3, as DNA: TGCGCCAGCAGCTTGGCCGGGGGGGCGGGAGATGCTGGAGAGCAGTACTTC.

Only a few counts were recorded for this clone. The chain is built from TRBV30 and TRBJ1-6; perhaps TRBD1 as D (5 bases). The CDR3 contains 16 residues. V lost 3 bases and J 5 bases, leaving 17 bases between the germline ends. Germline V CDR1 and CDR2: GTSNPN, SVGIG (reference sequence). The CDR3 region is CAWSAGGDLHNSPLHF. In DNA, the CDR3 is TGTGCCTGGAGCGCGGGGGGGGACCTTCATAATTCACCCCTCCACTTT.

V gene TRBV5-1 combines with J gene TRBJ2-5, with D possibly matching TRBD1 (6 bases). The ends were cut back, 4 bases at V and 2 bases at J, with 12 bases in the middle. Germline V gene sequence: CDR1 SGHRS, CDR2 YFSETQ. The length of the CDR3 is 14 residues. The chain's CDR3 is CASSPGTHQETQYF. CDR3 in DNA: TGCGCCAGCAGCCCGGGGACACATCAAGAGACCCAGTACTTC.

This clone was recorded once. The chain has TRBV11-2 and TRBJ2-7, with 7 positions matching TRBD1. Germline CDR1 and CDR2: SGHAT and FQNNGV. CDR3 length: 14 residues. The junction had 10 bases not matched to a gene; V was cut back by 5 bases and J by 6 bases. This CDR3 reads CASSRGRGQGEQYF. The CDR3 DNA is TGTGCCAGCAGCCGTGGTAGGGGGCAGGGCGAGCAGTACTTC.

This clone was counted only a few times. This sequence joins TRBV10-2 and TRBJ2-1; D uncertain. CDR1 WSHSY and CDR2 SAAADI come from the germline V gene. V gave up 3 bases and J gave up 6 bases, with 6 bases separating them. This CDR3 comprises 12 residues. In nucleotides, the CDR3 is TGCGCCAGCAGTGACTTCCTCAATGAGCAGTTCTTC. Residues: CASSDFLNEQFF.

The chain is built from TRBV25-1 and TRBJ1-1; no reliable D call. V was trimmed by 8 bases and J by 11 bases, leaving 15 bases between them. The germline V gene has CDR1 MGHDK and CDR2 SYGVNS. The length of the CDR3 is 11 residues. The CDR3 region is CASVGGLWAFF. The CDR3 region has the DNA TGTGCCAGCGTCGGTGGACTCTGGGCTTTCTTT. Variable domain in full (rest from reference TRBV25-1 and TRBJ1-1): EADIYQTPRYLVIGTGKKITLECSQTMGHDKMYWYQQDPGMELHLIHYSYGVNSTEKGDLSSESTVSRIRTEHFPLTLESARPSHTSQYLCASVGGLWAFFGQGTRLTVV.

This clone has just one count. V usage is TRBV19 and J usage is TRBJ2-1; 8 bases map to TRBD2. V shed 3 bases, J shed 7 bases, and the junction held 8 bases outside the gene matches. Germline values: CDR1 LNHDA, CDR2 SQIVND (reference sequence). The CDR3 contains 15 residues. The CDR3 region is CASSISGTSFNEQFF. Written as DNA, the CDR3 is TGTGCCAGTAGTATTTCCGGGACTAGTTTTAATGAGCAGTTCTTC.

This chain uses TRBV4-3 with TRBJ2-5; D is uncertain. CDR1 is LGHNA, CDR2 YSLEER, per germline. CDR3 length equals 14 residues. Trimming removed 0 bases from V and 5 bases from J, with 10 bases in between. The CDR3 loop reads CASSQDLEVETQYF. The CDR3 nucleotides are TGCGCCAGCAGCCAAGATCTTGAGGTCGAGACCCAGTACTTC.

V is TRBV5-1 and J is TRBJ2-7, with D maybe TRBD2 (5 bases). The CDR3 is 14 residues long. V dropped 4 bases and J dropped 4 bases, with 15 bases sitting between them. Germline V gives CDR1 SGHRS, CDR2 YFSETQ. Here the CDR3 DNA reads TGCGCCAGCAGCGGGCAGCGGAAGGGTTACGAGCAGTACTTC. Encoded protein: CASSGQRKGYEQYF.

This clone was seen once. The CDR3 DNA reads TGTGCCTGGGGAGTCGGTGAAAAACTGTTTTTT. Translation gives CAWGVGEKLFF. The chain employs TRBV30 and TRBJ1-4; D uncertain. The CDR3 totals 11 residues. CDR1 and CDR2 (germline): GTSNPN, SVGIG (reference sequence). The V and J ends lost 5 bases and 7 bases respectively, with 8 bases between them.

This sequence joins TRBV6-6 and TRBJ1-2, with TRBD1 identical over 10 bases. The CDR3 has 15 amino acids. CDR1 and CDR2 from the germline V gene are MNHNY and SVGAGI (reference sequence). V trimming: 5 bases; J trimming: 2 bases; junction bases outside the gene matches: 5. The DNA of the CDR3 is TGTGCCAGCAGTCCCGGGACAGGGGCGAACTATGGCTACACCTTC. Residues: CASSPGTGANYGYTF.

This clone was found once. The gene calls are TRBV29-1 and TRBJ1-1, with a possible D match to TRBD1 (5 bases). V lost 4 bases and J 3 bases, leaving 15 bases between the germline ends. The CDR3 loop spans 14 amino acids. Germline-derived CDR1 and CDR2 are SQVTM and ANQGSEA. This CDR3 is CSVARLRGDTEAFF. For the CDR3, the DNA is TGCAGCGTTGCGAGATTACGGGGGGACACTGAAGCTTTCTTT.

This chain uses TRBV6-6 with TRBJ1-2, with D possibly TRBD1 on 6 matching bases. This CDR3 comprises 15 residues. Germline V gives CDR1 MNHNY, CDR2 SVGAGI (reference sequence). Between the trimmed V and J ends, which lost 0 bases and 6 bases, there was a span of 14 bases. The DNA for the CDR3 is TGTGCCAGCAGTTACTCTAAACAGGGTGGGGATGGCTACACCTTC. Amino acids: CASSYSKQGGDGYTF.